A single T cell receptor beta chain is shown here with its context. The count of this clone is one. Its antigen remains undetermined. There are no base qualities to consult, and no much larger clone falls within one base. TCRbeta CDR3 regions were amplified from genomic DNA using the immunoSEQ Assay, a bias-controlled multiplex PCR. The original pipeline was this. The number of nucleated cells in each sample was estimated from the amplification of reference gene primers within the assay. To quantify the absolute abundance of each unique TCRbeta CDR3 rearrangement, sequence reads were collapsed and filtered. For each sample, productive Simpson clonality was calculated as the square root of Simpson's diversity index over productive rearrangements. TCRdb carries this immuneACCESS record with in-frame sequences only. Its versions omit some clonotypes, under half of them owing to an unresolved V gene in the studies checked, with the rest unexplained. That table furnishes V, J and clone size, whereas the DNA furnished D and trimming. This sample is represented by 72,000 or so clones; roughly 80% of them were singletons. The ten largest clones capture 18% of the sample.

This record comes from a study of blood T cell repertoires in COVID-19 (dated by TCRdb to the early 2020s). About the full investigation: Collaborator samples came from the United States, Italy and Spain and covered acute and convalescent phases of COVID-19. The prospective study material was composed of cDNA or gDNA derived from T cells, B-cell-depleted T cells, or PBMCs. The dataset comprised deeply sampled blood TCRbeta repertoires from subjects exposed to, actively infected with, or recovered from COVID-19. The repertoires were made available in a free public database intended to serve as a resource for research on the immune response to SARS-CoV-2. The samples were drawn from two sources: the first 160 participants of the ongoing ImmuneRACE study, and some 1,300 subjects contributed by 6 global collaborators. The sample metadata nearly always contained a de-identified subject ID, COVID-19 status, age in years and sex. Where HLA class I and class II types were available, the types were taken from metadata supplied by the sample provider, not from assay-based typing.

The research as a whole found: Clinical and demographic metadata were provided uncurated, with the amount varying by source and participant.

Another Seattle source contributed samples from volunteer blood donors who had recovered from COVID-19. Each collaborating institution followed its own protocols to collect whole blood in K2EDTA tubes. Collaborator samples were shipped for TCRbeta analysis as frozen whole blood, isolated PBMCs, or DNA extracted from either sample type. The CDR3 runs 15 amino acids, cysteine and phenylalanine included. Just CDR3 DNA is preserved here, 45 bases in frame from base 1. CDR1 and CDR2 are read off the germline V gene as SGDLS and YYNGEE. Compared with germline, V lacks 0 bases and J lacks 8 bases; bases without a gene match: 4.

Sequenced input: peripheral blood. The sequence was collected from a man between 65 and 85 years old who had recovered from COVID-19. Here the chain combines TRBV9 and TRBJ2-2; TRBD2 agrees with 10 junctional bases. The CDR3 has the sequence CASSVAPSGGGELFF. The bases are TGTGCCAGCAGCGTAGCCCCTAGCGGGGGTGGGGAGCTGTTTTTT. The full variable domain, completed from the reference TRBV9 and TRBJ2-2 proteins outside the CDR3, reads DSGVTQTPKHLITATGQRVTLRCSPRSGDLSVYWYQQSLDQGLQFLIQYYNGEERAKGNILERFSAQQFPDLHSELNLSSLELGDSALYFCASSVAPSGGGELFFGEGSRLTVL.